Below, 26 T cell receptor beta chains from the same sample are listed, as sequenced in a study of cytomegalovirus exposure and HLA in healthy donors. The primer mix had 60 Vbeta and 13 Jbeta primers. Sequencing used immunoSEQ multiplex PCR; TCRdb keeps in-frame clones, though not all of them. Altogether 210,000 or so clones are present, roughly 88% being singletons, with the ten largest covering 0.71%. The specimen was PBMCs. These receptor sequences come from a boy younger than 10 in good health and CMV-seronegative.

V is TRBV9 and J is TRBJ1-1; a weak D match, TRBD1 (5 bases). CDR1 and CDR2 (germline): SGDLS, YYNGEE. The V end was cut by 3 bases, the J end by 0 bases, with 12 bases between. The CDR3 loop spans 15 amino acids. The CDR3 sequence is CASSDSDTLNTEAFF. For the CDR3, the DNA is TGTGCCAGCAGCGATTCGGACACTTTGAACACTGAAGCTTTCTTT.

The V call is TRBV11-1, the J call TRBJ1-2, with no clear D. The CDR3 is 15 residues long. The germline CDR1 and CDR2 sequences are SGHAT and FQDESV (reference sequence). V was trimmed by 3 bases and J by 0 bases, leaving 11 bases between them. CDR3 protein: CASSFNDKSNYGYTF. For the CDR3, the DNA is TGTGCCAGCAGCTTTAATGACAAATCTAACTATGGCTACACCTTC.

The chain recombines TRBV7-8 with TRBJ2-7, with 7 bases fitting TRBD2. This CDR3 contains 14 residues. V lost 3 bases to trimming and J lost 5 bases; unmatched junction nucleotides: 7. Germline assignment: CDR1 SGHVS and CDR2 FQNEAQ. CDR3 coding DNA: TGTGCCAGCAGCTTCGGACTAGGTCGTGACGAGCAGTACTTC. Its protein is CASSFGLGRDEQYF.

The chain is built from TRBV18 and TRBJ1-6; D uncertain. This CDR3 has 19 residues. Germline loops: CDR1 KGHSH, CDR2 LQKENI. V dropped 6 bases and J dropped 0 bases, with 21 bases sitting between them. The CDR3 region is CASSQLGPSSSSYNSPLHF. The CDR3 DNA follows: TGTGCCAGCTCCCAACTAGGGCCATCCAGTAGCTCCTATAATTCACCCCTCCACTTT.

The gene calls are TRBV28 and TRBJ1-2; TRBD1 matches 9 bases. CDR3 length: 14 amino acids. After removal of 4 bases from V and 4 bases from J, the junction contained 4 bases not matched to a gene. CDR1 and CDR2 from the germline V gene are MDHEN and SYDVKM. DNA for the CDR3: TGTGCCAGCAGTTCCCCGGGACAGGGCTATGGCTACACCTTC. Amino acid sequence: CASSSPGQGYGYTF.

The chain links TRBV9 to TRBJ1-1, with D unclear. The CDR3 spans 13 residues. Trimming cost V 0 bases and J 6 bases, with 9 bases left between them. The germline V gene has CDR1 SGDLS and CDR2 YYNGEE. CDR3: CASSVDRGAEAFF. The CDR3 DNA follows: TGTGCCAGCAGCGTAGATCGAGGCGCTGAAGCTTTCTTT.

In the case of this clone: The junction differs from germline at one of its ends, possibly a read error. J is TRBJ2-5 and V is TRBV7-7; 7 bases are a match to TRBD2. This CDR3 is 14 amino acids long. Per the germline V gene, CDR1 is SSHAT and CDR2 is FNYEAQ (reference sequence). This CDR3 reads CASSPGLGAETQYF. CDR3 DNA: TGTGCTAGCAGCCCTGGACTAGGAGCGGAGACCCAGTACTTC. The variable domain in full, completed from reference TRBV7-7 and TRBJ2-5, reads GAGVSQSPRYKVTKRGQDVTLRCDPISSHATLYWYQQALGQGPEFLTYFNYEAQPDKSGLPSDRFSAERPEGSISTLTIQRTEQRDSAMYRCASSPGLGAETQYFGPGTRLLVL.

The genes are TRBV6-5 and TRBJ1-2; D perhaps matches TRBD1 (5 bases). Deletions cut 8 bases from V and 10 bases from J, with 14 bases between. The CDR3 runs 11 residues. Germline-derived CDR1 and CDR2 are MNHEY and SVGAGI. CDR3: CASGLGGYYTF. The CDR3 region has the DNA TGTGCCAGCGGCTTGGGGGGGTACTACACCTTC.

The genes are TRBV12-5 and TRBJ1-5; no clear D gene. This CDR3 is built from 13 residues. Looked up from germline, CDR1 is LGHNT and CDR2 is FRNRAP. Trimming took 8 bases from V and 0 from J, leaving 8 bases between them. The CDR3 DNA is TGTGCTAGTCGGGGAAATAGCAATCAGCCCCAGCATTTT. It specifies CASRGNSNQPQHF.

V usage is TRBV5-4 and J usage is TRBJ2-2, with 8 bases matching TRBD2. V trimming: 4 bases; J trimming: 5 bases; junction bases outside the gene matches: 13. The CDR3 spans 17 residues. Germline lookup yields CDR1 SGHNT and CDR2 YYREEE (reference sequence). The CDR3 region has the DNA TGTGCCAGCAGCCCGGGGGGGATTTTGGGATTTACCGGGGAGCTGTTTTTT. Protein product: CASSPGGILGFTGELFF.

Note on this clone: Here the CDR3 omits its conserved ending phenylalanine or tryptophan, so a read error is the likely source. Because the CDR3's place on the DNA is in doubt, the DNA is left out and the CDR3 is given as listed by TCRdb. The gene calls are TRBV6-5 and TRBJ1-2; the table's TRBD1 call for D was not verified on the DNA. The CDR3 sequence runs 13 residues, both termini included. The V gene's germline CDR1 is MNHEY and CDR2 SVGAGI. CDR3 loop: CASSYLDRGNLVI.

This clone was counted only a few times. V and J are TRBV19 and TRBJ1-1, with a weak D call TRBD1 (5 bases). There are 11 residues in the CDR3. Germline CDR1 and CDR2: LNHDA and SQIVND (reference sequence). The V gene lost 11 bases and the J gene lost 4 bases, with 11 bases spanning the gap. The CDR3 loop reads CALRQGTEAFF. CDR3 sequence (DNA): TGTGCCCTACGGCAGGGCACTGAAGCTTTCTTT.

This clone was picked up one time. This chain uses TRBV4-2 with TRBJ2-1, with 11 nucleotides matching TRBD1. The CDR3 loop spans 17 amino acids. The ends lost 4 bases at V and 5 bases at J; junction bases unmatched: 10. Germline CDR1 LGHNA, CDR2 YNFKEQ. The CDR3 nucleotides are TGTGCCAGCAGCCCGGTCCGGGACAGGGGGGACCACAATGAGCAGTTCTTC. As protein: CASSPVRDRGDHNEQFF.

The rearrangement links TRBV7-9 to TRBJ2-3, with 13 nucleotides matching TRBD2. The CDR3 contains 17 residues. V lost 4 bases and J lost 0; bases outside the gene matches: 4. Germline CDR1 SEHNR, CDR2 FQNEAQ (reference sequence). CDR3 sequence: CASSSGLAGTSTDTQYF. The CDR3 DNA is TGTGCCAGCAGCTCGGGACTAGCGGGGACTAGCACAGATACGCAGTATTTT.

V usage is TRBV7-8 and J usage is TRBJ1-5; 9 bases are shared with TRBD1. CDR3 length: 17 amino acids. The V segment lost 5 bases and the J segment 4 bases; nucleotides outside the gene matches: 12. CDR1 SGHVS and CDR2 FQNEAQ come from the germline V gene. CDR3 loop: CASSLSGTGNRNQPQHF. The CDR3 DNA sequence: TGTGCCAGCAGCCTTTCCGGGACAGGGAATCGGAATCAGCCCCAGCATTTT.

The rearrangement joins TRBV11-3 to TRBJ2-1; 9 nucleotides align to TRBD2. The CDR3 is 13 amino acids. Germline trimming cut 5 bases from V and 8 bases from J; bases unmatched to any gene: 4. CDR1 and CDR2 from the germline V gene are SGHNT and YENEEA. The CDR3: CASSPRLADEQFF. The CDR3 nucleotides are TGTGCCAGCAGCCCTCGACTAGCGGATGAGCAGTTCTTC.

The rearrangement links TRBV19 to TRBJ1-1; 8 nucleotides align to TRBD1. The CDR3 is 14 amino acids. V shed 1 base, J shed 6 bases, and the junction held 4 bases outside the gene matches. CDR1 LNHDA and CDR2 SQIVND come from the germline V gene (reference sequence). The CDR3 nucleotides are TGTGCCAGTAGTATAGGACAGGGGAGGGCTGAAGCTTTCTTT. Translating gives CASSIGQGRAEAFF.

The chain combines TRBV12-5 with TRBJ2-3, with 11 bases fitting TRBD2. The CDR3 runs 18 residues. CDR1 is LGHNT, CDR2 FRNRAP, per germline. The V segment lost 3 bases and the J segment 6 bases; nucleotides outside the gene matches: 14. The CDR3 protein is CASGFLTLTSGTTDTQYF. CDR3 bases: TGTGCTAGTGGTTTCCTGACCCTGACTAGCGGGACCACTGATACGCAGTATTTT.

V usage is TRBV7-9 and J usage is TRBJ2-5, with TRBD1 matching over 7 bases. The J call may be wrong; the DNA end is better matched by TRBJ2-7. The length of the CDR3 is 13 residues. CDR1 SEHNR and CDR2 FQNEAQ come from the germline V gene (reference sequence). The CDR3 DNA reads TGTGCCAGCAGCGAGGGGACAGCCTACGAGCAGTACTTC. Amino acids: CASSEGTAYEQYF.

A note on this clone: Different DNA sequences within this sample yield the same CDR3. This chain uses TRBV27 with TRBJ1-1, with TRBD1 as a possible D gene (6 bases). Trimming pared 3 bases from V and 1 base from J, leaving 6 bases between. This CDR3 is 13 amino acids long. Looked up from germline, CDR1 is MNHEY and CDR2 is SMNVEV (reference sequence). CDR3: CASSLTGNTEAFF. The CDR3 DNA sequence: TGTGCCAGCAGTTTGACAGGGAACACTGAAGCTTTCTTT.

This clone was counted between two and nine times. The chain is built from TRBV11-2 and TRBJ1-1, with TRBD1 matching 7 bases. Germline loops: CDR1 SGHAT, CDR2 FQNNGV. With V trimmed by 4 bases and J by 4 bases, 0 bases remained unmatched. CDR3 size: 12 residues. The CDR3 nucleotides read TGTGCCAGCAGCTCAGGGGGCACTGAAGCTTTCTTT. Protein product: CASSSGGTEAFF.

This chain joins TRBV5-4 and TRBJ1-1; the D gene is possibly TRBD1 (6 bases). This CDR3 region has 13 residues. Germline V CDR1 and CDR2: SGHNT, YYREEE (reference sequence). V shed 4 bases and J shed 4 bases, with 11 bases lying between them. The CDR3, as DNA: TGTGCCAGCAGCAAACAGGGTGGCACTGAAGCTTTCTTT. It codes for CASSKQGGTEAFF.

This clone was counted a single time. The genes are TRBV6-1 and TRBJ2-2; 8 bases map to TRBD1. J was trimmed by 5 bases and V by 4 bases; bases with no gene match: 0. This CDR3 spans 13 amino acids. CDR1 and CDR2 from the germline V gene are MNHNS and SASEGT. The CDR3 DNA sequence: TGTGCCAGCAGTGGGACAGGGACCGGGGAGCTGTTTTTT. It specifies CASSGTGTGELFF.

The chain links TRBV13 to TRBJ2-6, with 7 bases fitting TRBD2. J gave up 4 bases and V 5 bases, and 11 bases lay outside the gene matches. The germline V gene has CDR1 PRHDT and CDR2 FYEKMQ (reference sequence). The CDR3 has 17 residues. As DNA, the CDR3 is TGTGCCAGCAGCCTGGGGGGGACCCGGGGAGGGGCCAACGTCCTGACTTTC. Amino acid sequence: CASSLGGTRGGANVLTF.

This clone was observed a handful of times. The rearrangement links TRBV7-8 to TRBJ1-2; 11 bases map to TRBD1. Unmatched junction bases numbered 7, after V lost 5 bases and J lost 8 bases. Germline lookup yields CDR1 SGHVS and CDR2 FQNEAQ. This CDR3 contains 14 residues. CDR3 sequence: CASSRGQGAGGYTF. CDR3 bases: TGTGCCAGCAGCCGAGGACAGGGGGCGGGGGGCTACACCTTC.

The chain recombines TRBV2 with TRBJ2-1; 11 bases fit TRBD2. This CDR3 comprises 15 residues. V shed 3 bases, J shed 10 bases, and the junction held 8 bases outside the gene matches. CDR1 and CDR2 (germline): SNHLY, FYNNEI. The CDR3 sequence: CASSDRLAGGGEQFF. CDR3 sequence (DNA): TGTGCCAGCAGTGACCGGCTAGCGGGAGGTGGCGAGCAGTTCTTC.